The 13 T cell receptor beta chains below all came from one sample that was sequenced in a study of T cells after somatic rescue of genetic block. Libraries were prepared by immunoSEQ multiplex PCR; TCRdb keeps only in-frame clonotypes and omits some of them. The sample includes about 12,000 clones, 60% to 75% of them seen just once. The sample taken for sequencing was peripheral blood mononuclear cells (PBMCs). All receptors come from a boy aged 5 to 17.

Here the CDR3 DNA reads TGTGCCATCCGACTAGCCCCATACAATGAGCAGTTCTTC. Translation: CAIRLAPYNEQFF. This rearrangement joins TRBV10-3 to TRBJ2-1; the match to TRBD2 covers 7 bases. Germline loops: CDR1 ENHRY, CDR2 SYGVKD. CDR3 length: 13 residues. V trimming: 8 bases; J trimming: 4 bases; junction bases outside the gene matches: 5.

This clone was observed a few times. For the CDR3, the DNA is TGCGCCAGCAGCTTGGAGGGGGTACTCTCTGGAAACACCATATATTTT. This translates into CASSLEGVLSGNTIYF. This chain joins TRBV5-1 and TRBJ1-3; D perhaps matches TRBD1 (6 bases). This CDR3 is 16 amino acids long. V was shortened by 0 bases and J by 0 bases, with 10 bases between the two germline ends. From germline, CDR1 is SGHRS and CDR2 YFSETQ.

The chain joins TRBV25-1 to TRBJ1-1; possibly TRBD1 for D (5 bases). The CDR3 contains 15 residues. Deletions cut 11 bases from V and 1 base from J, with 20 bases between. Looked up from germline, CDR1 is MGHDK and CDR2 is SYGVNS. CDR3 in amino acids: CARIRDLGRNTEAFF. The CDR3 region has the DNA TGTGCCCGCATCCGGGACCTGGGGAGGAACACTGAAGCTTTCTTT.

The V call is TRBV2, the J call TRBJ1-6, with 8 nucleotides matching TRBD1. This CDR3 has 14 residues. V was pared by 5 bases and J by 7 bases, with 4 bases of the junction left unmatched. Germline loops: CDR1 SNHLY, CDR2 FYNNEI. CDR3 protein: CASSRTGQNSPLHF. CDR3 nucleotide sequence: TGTGCCAGCAGTCGGACAGGGCAGAATTCACCCCTCCACTTT.

The rearrangement joins TRBV6-5 to TRBJ1-2, with 7 bases fitting TRBD1. The trim removed 2 bases at V and 7 bases at J, leaving 10 bases unmatched. Germline V gene data show CDR1 as MNHEY and CDR2 as SVGAGI. The CDR3 contains 15 residues. The CDR3: CASSYTGGGRAGYTF. The CDR3, as DNA: TGTGCCAGCAGTTACACAGGAGGGGGCAGGGCTGGCTACACCTTC.

The chain employs TRBV6-5 and TRBJ1-3, with a weak D call TRBD1 (6 bases). The germline V gene has CDR1 MNHEY and CDR2 SVGAGI. This CDR3 is 15 amino acids long. V was trimmed by 6 bases and J by 4 bases, leaving 16 bases between them. The CDR3 here is CASSPWAGDGNTIYF. As DNA, the CDR3 is TGTGCCAGCAGCCCGTGGGCAGGGGACGGAAACACCATATATTTT.

This clone has just a few counts. The CDR3 bases are TGTGCCAGTAGTCCCGACAGGGGGCGAAATGGCAATCAGCCCCAGCATTTT. Translating it yields CASSPDRGRNGNQPQHF. The chain links TRBV19 to TRBJ1-5; 10 nucleotides agree with TRBD1. CDR1 and CDR2 from the germline V gene are LNHDA and SQIVND (reference sequence). The CDR3 runs to 17 residues. V lost 5 bases to trimming and J lost 2 bases; unmatched junction nucleotides: 9.

The V gene is TRBV5-1, the J gene TRBJ1-6, with TRBD1 identical over 9 bases. The CDR3 totals 14 residues. The germline V gene has CDR1 SGHRS and CDR2 YFSETQ. Trimming cost V 4 bases and J 9 bases; bases outside gene matches: 5. CDR3 bases: TGCGCCAGCAGCGCGGGACAGGGTGGTTCACCCCTCCACTTT. Protein: CASSAGQGGSPLHF. The whole variable domain, filled in from reference TRBV5-1 and TRBJ1-6, reads KAGVTQTPRYLIKTRGQQVTLSCSPISGHRSVSWYQQTPGQGLQFLFEYFSETQRNKGNFPGRFSGRQFSNSRSEMNVSTLELGDSALYLCASSAGQGGSPLHFGNGTRLTVT.

V gene TRBV5-4 combines with J gene TRBJ2-1, with TRBD2 identical over 14 bases. The CDR3 loop spans 16 amino acids. Unmatched junction bases numbered 10, after V lost 4 bases and J lost 10 bases. From germline, CDR1 is SGHNT and CDR2 YYREEE (reference sequence). The CDR3 bases are TGTGCCAGCAGCGCCTTCGGGACTAGCGGGAGAGGGGAGCAGTTCTTC. It specifies CASSAFGTSGRGEQFF.

Only one count was recorded for this clone. The chain carries TRBV12-5 and TRBJ2-7; TRBD1 or TRBD2 may be the D gene (6 bases each). Trimming removed 2 bases from V and 13 bases from J, with 30 bases in between. CDR3 size: 17 residues. Germline CDR1 LGHNT, CDR2 FRNRAP. This chain's CDR3 is CASGLKRGEENPPPPYF. Written as DNA, the CDR3 is TGTGCTAGTGGTTTGAAAAGGGGGGAAGAGAACCCCCCCCCTCCTTACTTC.

This chain connects TRBV5-1 to TRBJ2-3; TRBD2 is a possible D gene (6 bases). Germline loops: CDR1 SGHRS, CDR2 YFSETQ. Trimming took 4 bases from V and 4 from J, leaving 19 bases between them. The CDR3 loop spans 16 amino acids. CDR3 amino acids: CASSTGNRGEADTQYF. CDR3 coding DNA: TGCGCCAGCAGCACCGGGAACCGCGGGGAGGCAGATACGCAGTATTTT.

This chain links TRBV19 with TRBJ1-6; 7 bases match TRBD1. Per the germline V gene, CDR1 is LNHDA and CDR2 is SQIVND (reference sequence). This CDR3 contains 14 residues. Trimming at V came to 8 bases and at J to 3 bases, leaving 4 bases not matched to a gene. The chain's CDR3 is CASSWTGYNSPLHF. The CDR3 region has the DNA TGTGCCAGTTCCTGGACAGGCTATAATTCACCCCTCCACTTT.

This clone was counted once. The chain recombines TRBV29-1 with TRBJ2-1, with D unclear. Trimming pared 4 bases from V and 8 bases from J, leaving 9 bases between. The CDR3 sequence is 11 residues long. Per the germline V gene, CDR1 is SQVTM and CDR2 is ANQGSEA. Here the CDR3 DNA reads TGCAGCGTTGCTATGATACATGAGCAGTTCTTC. This codes for CSVAMIHEQFF.